This TCR beta chain was recorded in a study of control samples from healthy donors and cancer patients. This clone has only one observation. Here immunoSEQ multiplex PCR was the method, and the copy in TCRdb shows in-frame clones only, minus some. This table has about 86,000 clones, 94% appearing once. This CDR3 spans 16 amino acids. Trimming at V came to 5 bases and at J to 6 bases, leaving 12 bases not matched to a gene. Germline values: CDR1 SGHNT, CDR2 YENEEA. J is TRBJ2-1 and V is TRBV11-3, with 8 bases that match TRBD1. The TCR originated in a woman under 30 in good health. Sample: blood. The CDR3 spells CASSRDRGKGFNEQFF. CDR3 nucleotides: TGTGCCAGCAGCCGCGACAGGGGCAAGGGGTTCAATGAGCAGTTCTTC.